The clone carrying this T cell receptor (beta chain) was detected a few times. TCRdb's table, derived via immunoSEQ multiplex PCR, lists solely in-frame clones and lacks some. Among 300,000 or so clones listed, 74% were seen once. The data were taken from a study of shared clonotypes between healthy human individuals. The sequence derives from a man younger than 40 in good health. The source material was memory CD4+ T cells sorted from blood. Stated subset: CD45RA-negative fraction.

The CDR3 is CASSPGVDPEHEQFF. In DNA form, the CDR3 reads TGTGCCAGCAGTCCGGGCGTGGATCCGGAGCATGAGCAGTTCTTC. The chain employs TRBV5-4 and TRBJ2-1; D is unclear. Trimming cost V 5 bases and J 8 bases, with 20 bases left between them. Germline lookup yields CDR1 SGHNT and CDR2 YYREEE (reference sequence). CDR3 length: 15 amino acids.